A single sample gave rise to the 24 T cell receptor beta chains below, sequenced in a study of cytomegalovirus exposure and HLA in healthy donors. Primers included in the PCR were 60 Vbeta and 13 Jbeta primers. Profiled with immunoSEQ multiplex PCR; TCRdb holds only in-frame clones, not every one. The sample includes some 200,000 clones, more than 80% of them seen just once. The sample comprised PBMCs. These receptors all stem from a boy younger than 18 in good health and CMV-seronegative.

The DNA of the CDR3 is TGTGCCAGCACCCTAAGGACTAGCGAGACAGATACGCAGTATTTT. It specifies CASTLRTSETDTQYF. The gene calls are TRBV11-2 and TRBJ2-3, with TRBD2 identical over 9 bases. Germline V gene sequence: CDR1 SGHAT, CDR2 FQNNGV. The CDR3 is 15 residues long. V dropped 7 bases and J dropped 3; count of bases not matched to a gene: 8. The entire variable domain, with the rest obtained from reference TRBV11-2 and TRBJ2-3, is as follows: EAGVAQSPRYKIIEKRQSVAFWCNPISGHATLYWYQQILGQGPKLLIQFQNNGVVDDSQLPKDRFSAERLKGVDSTLKIQPAKLEDSAVYLCASTLRTSETDTQYFGPGTRLTVL.

The rearrangement joins TRBV2 to TRBJ2-7; 8 positions match TRBD2. V gave up 1 base and J gave up 6 bases; unmatched junction bases: 11. The CDR3 contains 16 residues. Germline values: CDR1 SNHLY, CDR2 FYNNEI. The CDR3 here is CASSEEPAGVTGEQYF. The CDR3 region has the DNA TGTGCCAGCAGTGAAGAACCAGCGGGGGTAACGGGCGAGCAGTACTTC. Filled out from reference TRBV2 and TRBJ2-7, the complete variable domain reads EPEVTQTPSHQVTQMGQEVILRCVPISNHLYFYWYRQILGQKVEFLVSFYNNEISEKSEIFDDQFSVERPDGSNFTLKIRSTKLEDSAMYFCASSEEPAGVTGEQYFGPGTRLTVT.

The DNA of the CDR3 is TGTGCCAGCAGAACTGGAGGGGCAGATACGCAGTATTTT. Residues: CASRTGGADTQYF. The chain couples TRBV6-5 to TRBJ2-3; possibly TRBD2 for D (6 bases). This CDR3 comprises 13 residues. Germline V CDR1 and CDR2: MNHEY, SVGAGI. Trimming pared 6 bases from V and 4 bases from J, leaving 11 bases between.

This chain joins TRBV9 and TRBJ2-7; perhaps TRBD2 as D (6 bases). The germline V gene has CDR1 SGDLS and CDR2 YYNGEE. V was trimmed by 0 bases and J by 6 bases, leaving 10 bases between them. This CDR3 has 13 amino acids. The DNA for the CDR3 is TGTGCCAGCAGCGTAGATGGGGGGAGCGAGCAGTACTTC. Its protein is CASSVDGGSEQYF.

This chain joins TRBV7-9 and TRBJ1-1; perhaps TRBD1 as D (5 bases). Germline assignment: CDR1 SEHNR and CDR2 FQNEAQ (reference sequence). This CDR3 has 14 amino acids. The V gene lost 0 bases and the J gene lost 1 base, with 6 bases spanning the gap. This chain's CDR3 is CASSLAGQNTEAFF. Written as DNA, the CDR3 is TGTGCCAGCAGCTTAGCGGGGCAGAACACTGAAGCTTTCTTT.

V and J are TRBV29-1 and TRBJ2-7, with D possibly matching TRBD1 (5 bases). Germline lookup yields CDR1 SQVTM and CDR2 ANQGSEA. The V end was cut by 4 bases, the J end by 3 bases, with 10 bases between. The CDR3 is 12 residues long. The CDR3 region has the DNA TGCAGCGTTGGTTCAGGGCTCTACGAGCAGTACTTC. It translates to CSVGSGLYEQYF.

The rearrangement joins TRBV5-1 to TRBJ1-4, with D maybe TRBD1 (6 bases). CDR1 is SGHRS, CDR2 YFSETQ, per germline. V was shortened by 2 bases and J by 2 bases, with 10 bases between the two germline ends. CDR3 length equals 15 residues. CDR3 region: CASSLQGPTNEKLFF. The CDR3 bases are TGCGCCAGCAGCTTACAGGGCCCCACTAATGAAAAACTGTTTTTT.

The CDR3 DNA sequence: TGTGCCACCAGCACAACCGGCTCGGCGGCCCAGTACTTC. Amino acids: CATSTTGSAAQYF. This chain uses TRBV15 with TRBJ2-5, with D unclear. Germline assignment: CDR1 LNHNV and CDR2 YYDKDF (reference sequence). The CDR3 consists of 13 residues. V was shortened by 4 bases and J by 9 bases, with 15 bases between the two germline ends.

The chain is built from TRBV4-2 and TRBJ2-5; 10 bases fit TRBD2. V gave up 4 bases and J gave up 5 bases; unmatched junction bases: 10. Germline V gene sequence: CDR1 LGHNA, CDR2 YNFKEQ. CDR3 length equals 16 residues. Written as DNA, the CDR3 is TGTGCCAGCAGCCTCGAGGCCCGGACTAGCGGTGAGACCCAGTACTTC. Its translation is CASSLEARTSGETQYF.

In nucleotides, the CDR3 is TGTGCCATCAGTGATTATCGGGGGAATGAAAAACTGTTTTTT. Its protein product is CAISDYRGNEKLFF. The V and J genes are TRBV10-3 and TRBJ1-4; maybe TRBD1 (5 bases). The CDR3 contains 14 residues. From germline, CDR1 is ENHRY and CDR2 SYGVKD. Trimming stripped 3 bases from V and 5 bases from J, with 10 bases between.

V and J are TRBV6-6 and TRBJ2-7; 7 bases match TRBD1. Trimming cost V 0 bases and J 3 bases; bases outside gene matches: 5. This CDR3 has 15 amino acids. Germline CDR1 reads MNHNY; CDR2 reads SVGAGI (reference sequence). CDR3 residues: CASSYSGTDIYEQYF. CDR3 DNA sequence: TGTGCCAGCAGTTACTCAGGGACAGATATCTACGAGCAGTACTTC.

The chain employs TRBV4-3 and TRBJ2-2; tentative D call: TRBD2 (5 bases). The germline V and J ends were trimmed by 3 bases and 6 bases, with 23 bases remaining between them. CDR1 is LGHNA and CDR2 is YSLEER in the germline V gene. The CDR3 runs to 18 residues. CDR3 sequence (DNA): TGCGCCAGCAGCCAGACCCCTATGAGGCTAGCTCTCCCCGGGGAGCTGTTTTTT. Translated, it gives CASSQTPMRLALPGELFF.

There are a few counts of this clone. The rearrangement uses TRBV6-1 and TRBJ1-1, with TRBD1 matching over 8 bases. The V and J ends lost 7 bases and 4 bases, in that order; junction bases with no gene match: 8. CDR3 length: 14 amino acids. Per the germline V gene, CDR1 is MNHNS and CDR2 is SASEGT. The CDR3 loop reads CASILWTGSTEAFF. The CDR3 DNA follows: TGTGCCAGCATTCTCTGGACAGGGAGCACTGAAGCTTTCTTT.

The rearrangement joins TRBV13 to TRBJ2-7, with no clear D. The CDR3 totals 15 residues. Germline V CDR1 and CDR2: PRHDT, FYEKMQ (reference sequence). V was cut by 3 bases and J by 3 bases, with 15 bases left in between. The CDR3 DNA sequence: TGTGCCAGCAGCTTTAAACCCGGAGCGTACTACGAGCAGTACTTC. This sequence encodes CASSFKPGAYYEQYF.

Notes on this clone: A junction boundary mismatches the germline segment, possibly from a read error. The gene calls are TRBV7-7 and TRBJ2-1, with a weak D call TRBD2 (6 bases). Germline CDR1 and CDR2: SSHAT and FNYEAQ (reference sequence). This CDR3 is 15 amino acids long. The CDR3 loop is CASSPERALYNEQFF. CDR3 bases: TGTGCTAGCAGCCCTGAGCGGGCCCTCTACAATGAGCAGTTCTTC.

The chain links TRBV27 to TRBJ1-1; D is perhaps TRBD1 (6 bases). Trimming pared 5 bases from V and 0 bases from J, leaving 16 bases between. The CDR3 runs to 16 residues. Germline V gene lookup returns CDR1 MNHEY and CDR2 SMNVEV (reference sequence). CDR3 residues: CASSPHGGALNTEAFF. CDR3 DNA sequence: TGTGCCAGCAGTCCCCATGGGGGGGCCCTGAACACTGAAGCTTTCTTT.

Concerning this clone itself: One junction end does not reproduce the germline sequence, and a read error may be involved. The rearrangement joins TRBV7-9 to TRBJ1-5, with TRBD1 as a possible D gene (5 bases). Germline CDR1 is SEHNR and CDR2 is FQNEAQ (reference sequence). This CDR3 comprises 14 residues. The DNA of the CDR3 is TGTTCCAGCAGCTTACCGGGACTCAATCAGCCCCAGCATTTT. Translated, it gives CSSSLPGLNQPQHF.

This chain uses TRBV6-4 with TRBJ2-3; TRBD2 agrees at 12 bases. Germline-derived CDR1 and CDR2 are MRHNA and SNTAGT. This CDR3 spans 15 amino acids. V shed 3 bases and J 3 bases; nucleotides not matched to a gene: 1. The chain's CDR3 is CASSEGTSGTDTQYF. CDR3 nucleotide sequence: TGTGCCAGCAGTGAGGGGACTAGCGGGACAGATACGCAGTATTTT.

This clone occurred a few times. The chain carries TRBV30 and TRBJ1-2; tentative D call: TRBD1 (6 bases). Trimming shortened V by 2 bases and J by 8 bases, and 15 bases separated the two germline ends. This CDR3 region has 13 residues. Germline assignment: CDR1 GTSNPN and CDR2 SVGIG (reference sequence). In DNA, the CDR3 is TGTGCCTGGAGTCCGGGACACGAAGGCGGCTACACCTTC. This codes for CAWSPGHEGGYTF. The full variable domain, completed using reference TRBV30 and TRBJ1-2, is SQTIHQWPATLVQPVGSPLSLECTVEGTSNPNLYWYRQAAGRGLQLLFYSVGIGQISSEVPQNLSASRPQDRQFILSSKKLLLSDSGFYLCAWSPGHEGGYTFGSGTRLTVV.

The chain links TRBV6-5 to TRBJ1-1; 8 bases map to TRBD1. From germline, CDR1 is MNHEY and CDR2 SVGAGI. The CDR3 runs to 14 residues. V was clipped by 6 bases and J by 6 bases; unmatched bases: 9. The CDR3: CASSRGQGGAEAFF. The CDR3 bases are TGTGCCAGCAGCCGTGGACAGGGTGGGGCTGAAGCTTTCTTT.

The V call is TRBV7-9, the J call TRBJ2-1, with 11 bases identical to TRBD2. V lost 0 bases, J lost 0 bases, and 1 base stayed unmatched. The CDR3 runs to 17 residues. CDR1 SEHNR and CDR2 FQNEAQ come from the germline V gene (reference sequence). Here the CDR3 reads CASSLATSGSSYNEQFF. CDR3 DNA: TGTGCCAGCAGCTTAGCTACTAGCGGGAGCTCCTACAATGAGCAGTTCTTC.

The chain is built from TRBV30 and TRBJ1-6, with 9 positions matching TRBD1. Trimming cost V 7 bases and J 8 bases; bases outside gene matches: 6. Germline CDR1 GTSNPN, CDR2 SVGIG (reference sequence). This CDR3 comprises 13 residues. CDR3 protein: CASTGTGYSPLHF. CDR3 in DNA: TGTGCCTCGACCGGGACAGGGTATTCACCCCTCCACTTT.

A few counts support this clone. V and J are TRBV29-1 and TRBJ1-1; D call uncertain. Germline V CDR1 and CDR2: SQVTM, ANQGSEA. Trimming cost V 6 bases and J 7 bases, with 18 bases left between them. This CDR3 has 13 amino acids. CDR3 nucleotides: TGCAGCGTCTTGAGGGAGAGCCGACATGAAGCTTTCTTT. Amino acid sequence: CSVLRESRHEAFF.

J is TRBJ2-7 and V is TRBV6-6, with 7 bases fitting TRBD1. Germline lookup yields CDR1 MNHNY and CDR2 SVGAGI (reference sequence). The length of the CDR3 is 15 residues. J was trimmed by 2 bases and V by 5 bases; bases with no gene match: 9. CDR3 protein: CASSGRDSMTYEQYF. The CDR3 DNA is TGTGCCAGCAGTGGCCGGGACAGTATGACCTACGAGCAGTACTTC.